Each of the 14 T cell receptor beta chains below was sequenced from the same sample in a study of T-cell reconstitution after alpha-beta-depleted transplantation in children. TCRbeta library preparation incorporated unique molecular identifiers. From the PCR reads, TCRdb called clonotypes with MiXCR, one entry per CDR3 protein. This sample has hundreds of thousands of distinct CDR3 sequences, with 16% found just once. The sequencing used PBMCs, mostly from graft donor cells, collected 360 days after TCRalphabeta/CD19-depleted stem cell transplant. These TCRs come from a boy younger than two who had a stem cell transplant for Wiskott-Aldrich syndrome, so the T cells may come from the graft donor.

In this sample, this clonotype turned up a few times. The chain couples TRBV6-2 or TRBV6-3 to TRBJ2-1, with 7 bases matching TRBD2. V shed 7 bases and J 0 bases; nucleotides not matched to a gene: 12. Germline V gene lookup returns CDR1 MNHEY and CDR2 SVGEGT. CDR3 length equals 17 residues. In DNA form, the CDR3 reads TGTGCCAGCAACCAGGGTGCGGGGGTTAGCTCCTACAATGAGCAGTTCTTC. Protein sequence: CASNQGAGVSSYNEQFF.

The V gene is TRBV3-1, the J gene TRBJ2-5, with a possible D match to TRBD2 (6 bases). Germline-derived CDR1 and CDR2 are LGHDT and YNNKEL (reference sequence). The ends were cut back, 7 bases at V and 6 bases at J, with 18 bases in the middle. The CDR3 length is 14 residues. CDR3 loop: CASNSGHGGKTQYF. CDR3 in DNA: TGTGCCAGCAACTCCGGACATGGGGGGAAGACCCAGTACTTC.

The genes are TRBV20-1 and TRBJ1-1; TRBD1 might be the D (5 bases). Germline CDR1 DFQATT, CDR2 SNEGSKA (reference sequence). The CDR3 spans 13 residues. V lost 3 bases, J lost 2 bases, and 10 bases lay in between. The CDR3 DNA reads TGCAGTGCTAGTAAAGGGGCTAACACTGAAGCTTTCTTT. It specifies CSASKGANTEAFF.

The table lists this clonotype with a few counts. The rearrangement joins TRBV7-9 to TRBJ2-7; 10 nucleotides align to TRBD2. The CDR3 runs 17 residues. Germline CDR1 SEHNR, CDR2 FQNEAQ (reference sequence). The V segment lost 0 bases and the J segment 5 bases; nucleotides outside the gene matches: 10. The CDR3 coding sequence is TGTGCCAGCAGCTTAGCGGGGATAGCGGGAGGATCGGACGAGCAGTACTTC. Amino acid sequence: CASSLAGIAGGSDEQYF.

This clonotype was picked up a small number of times. The chain couples TRBV6-5 to TRBJ2-3, with TRBD2 as a possible D gene (5 bases). Between the trimmed V and J ends, which lost 0 bases and 1 base, there was a span of 20 bases. This CDR3 is built from 19 residues. Germline CDR1 and CDR2: MNHEY and SVGAGI. CDR3: CASSYSSLTRLGGTDTQYF. The CDR3, as DNA: TGTGCCAGCAGTTACTCGTCCTTAACACGGTTGGGAGGCACAGATACGCAGTATTTT.

This chain uses TRBV20-1 with TRBJ2-6, with D perhaps matching TRBD1 or TRBD2 (5 bases each). The CDR3 runs to 13 residues. Germline CDR1 and CDR2: DFQATT and SNEGSKA (reference sequence). The CDR3 reads CGTPDSGANVLTF. DNA of the CDR3: TGCGGGACCCCCGATTCTGGGGCCAACGTCCTGACTTTC.

DNA of the CDR3: TGTGCCACCCCAGGAACAGAAGCTTTCTTT. Amino acids: CATPGTEAFF. This chain connects TRBV6-2 or TRBV6-3 to TRBJ1-1; no clear D gene. The V end lost 10 bases, the J end lost 8 bases, and 11 bases lay between the germline ends. The CDR3 is 10 amino acids. CDR1 MNHEY and CDR2 SVGEGT come from the germline V gene.

This chain joins TRBV3-1 and TRBJ1-1, with unresolved D. CDR3 length equals 14 residues. Trimming stripped 1 base from V and 1 base from J, with 7 bases between. CDR1 is LGHDT, CDR2 YNNKEL, per germline (reference sequence). CDR3 loop: CASSQVEENTEAFF. The DNA for the CDR3 is TGTGCCAGCAGCCAAGTTGAGGAGAACACTGAAGCTTTCTTT.

This clonotype has just a few counts. V usage is TRBV19 and J usage is TRBJ2-3; D remains ambiguous. Per germline, CDR1 LNHDA and CDR2 SQIVND (reference sequence). This CDR3 contains 13 residues. V was pared by 11 bases and J by 3 bases, with 15 bases between. CDR3 amino acids: CAASLGRTDTQYF. The CDR3 coding sequence is TGTGCCGCTTCCCTTGGAAGGACAGATACGCAGTATTTT. The whole variable domain, filled in from reference TRBV19 and TRBJ2-3, reads DGGITQSPKYLFRKEGQNVTLSCEQNLNHDAMYWYRQDPGQGLRLIYYSQIVNDFQKGDIAEGYSVSREKKESFPLTVTSAQKNPTAFYLCAASLGRTDTQYFGPGTRLTVL.

The chain recombines TRBV6-5 with TRBJ2-1; tentatively, D is TRBD1 (7 bases). CDR3 size: 13 residues. Germline V gene data show CDR1 as MNHEY and CDR2 as SVGAGI. Trimming took 4 bases from V and 7 from J, leaving 11 bases between them. CDR3 nucleotide sequence: TGTGCCAGCAGTTGGTCAGGGGGGAATGAGCAGTTCTTC. Its protein is CASSWSGGNEQFF.

This clonotype was seen a few times. The chain is built from TRBV25-1 and TRBJ2-6; the D is unclear. CDR3 length equals 13 residues. Germline CDR1 reads MGHDK; CDR2 reads SYGVNS. The V and J ends lost 7 bases and 4 bases respectively, with 8 bases between them. CDR3 amino acids: CASNHEGANVLTF. CDR3 coding DNA: TGTGCCAGCAATCACGAGGGGGCCAACGTCCTGACTTTC.

The J gene is TRBJ2-7, the V gene TRBV20-1; 7 positions agree with TRBD1. Germline V gene data show CDR1 as DFQATT and CDR2 as SNEGSKA (reference sequence). The ends lost 6 bases at V and 0 bases at J; junction bases unmatched: 8. This CDR3 spans 14 amino acids. This CDR3 reads CSAAKGAPSYEQYF. The CDR3 nucleotides read TGCAGTGCGGCCAAGGGGGCTCCCTCCTACGAGCAGTACTTC.

This clonotype was counted only a few times. The rearrangement links TRBV7-9 to TRBJ2-2, with D perhaps assigned TRBD1 or TRBD2 (5 bases each). Trimming cost V 3 bases and J 5 bases, with 16 bases left between them. This CDR3 has 16 amino acids. Germline loops: CDR1 SEHNR, CDR2 FQNEAQ (reference sequence). The DNA of the CDR3 is TGTGCCAGCAGCTTGACCTCTAGGGGAGCGACCGGGGAGCTGTTTTTT. Translating gives CASSLTSRGATGELFF.

A few counts support this clonotype. V and J are TRBV20-1 and TRBJ2-7; D may be TRBD1 (5 bases). Germline loops: CDR1 DFQATT, CDR2 SNEGSKA (reference sequence). Trimming took 3 bases from V and 0 from J, leaving 12 bases between them. This CDR3 comprises 14 residues. The CDR3 is CSARRHRSSYEQYF. The CDR3 DNA reads as TGCAGTGCTAGGCGTCACAGGAGCTCCTACGAGCAGTACTTC.